This TCR beta chain was captured by sequencing in a study of cytomegalovirus exposure and HLA in healthy donors. Study-level points and caveats: Researchers reportedly found TCR beta sequences accurately predicted most subjects' HLA-A and HLA-B alleles.

Remarks on this clone: What it recognizes is unknown.

The CDR3 totals 15 residues. Germline CDR1 is LGHNA and CDR2 is YSLEER. Germline trimming cut 0 bases from V and 10 bases from J; bases unmatched to any gene: 5. The study ran its PCR with 60 Vbeta and 13 Jbeta primers. Profiling relied on immunoSEQ multiplex PCR, and the TCRdb table lists in-frame clones only, not all of them. The sample lists about 120,000 clones, over 60% occurring once. Material: PBMCs. This TCR derives from a man aged 25 to 40 in good health and CMV-seropositive. The chain is built from TRBV4-3 and TRBJ1-4; 10 bases fit TRBD1. Here the CDR3 reads CASSQDETGGGKLFF. The CDR3 nucleotides are TGCGCCAGCAGCCAAGATGAGACAGGGGGCGGAAAACTGTTTTTT.